Given below is one TCR beta chain in context. CD4+ T cells from unexposed donors were obtained before the COVID-19 pandemic (2011-2018). Measured with immunoSEQ multiplex PCR; TCRdb has only the in-frame clones, and not every one. The sample lists 60,000 to 75,000 clones; roughly 93% were seen once. This entry belongs to a study of CD4 T cells in relation to SARS-CoV-2 and coronaviruses. CDR1 and CDR2 (germline): SGHVS, FQNEAQ. Trimming cost V 4 bases and J 3 bases, with 16 bases left between them. The CDR3 loop spans 15 amino acids. This chain joins TRBV7-8 and TRBJ2-7; D not resolved. The sample taken for sequencing was naive CD4+ T cells from PBMCs. The subset: naive CD4+ T cells isolated by negative enrichment. This receptor was identified in a human donor in good health. CDR3 in DNA: TGTGCCAGCAGCTCCGTGGACGGTCCCTTCTACGAGCAGTACTTC. Its translation is CASSSVDGPFYEQYF.